This T cell receptor beta chain originates from a study of T cells in Graves' hyperthyroidism and ophthalmopathy. General study findings and limits: Progression to ophthalmopathy was predicted a median of 6.5 months early.

This CDR3 is built from 13 residues. Trimming left V 6 bases short and J 5 bases short, with 13 bases between. Germline CDR1 is SEHNR and CDR2 is FQNEAQ (reference sequence). TCR beta CDR3 regions were amplified from RNA. HTBI primers were employed in a first-round RT-PCR of the TCR CDR3. TCRdb re-analysed the multiplex PCR reads in MiXCR, keeping a single row per CDR3 protein. The sample shows around 580,000 distinct CDR3 sequences, about half of them seen only once. For this clonotype: The target antigen is unknown.

Stable disease denoted Graves' hyperthyroidism without ophthalmopathy progression within 18 months. Disease duration under 2 months; hyperthyroidism patients were aged 18 to 65. Patients were excluded because of uncontrolled infection, other autoimmune disease, pregnancy or lactation. This clonotype was sampled from a young woman with Graves' hyperthyroidism. The J gene is TRBJ2-5, the V gene TRBV7-9; tentatively, D is TRBD1 or TRBD2 (6 bases each). Sequencing used peripheral blood or thyroid tissue (not recorded which). The CDR3 DNA follows: TGTGCCAGCAGTGGGGGGCCGAAGGAGACCCAGTACTTC. Amino acid sequence: CASSGGPKETQYF.